These 2 T cell receptor beta chains originate from one sample sequenced in a study of blood T cell repertoires in COVID-19. Assay: immunoSEQ multiplex PCR; the TCRdb copy retains only in-frame clones and omits some. There are 72,000 or so clones in the sample; under 90% occur only once, and approximately 18% lies in the top ten. Input material: peripheral blood. These TCRs come from a man in his 70s who had recovered from COVID-19.

This clone appeared a single time. V gene TRBV6-2 or TRBV6-3 combines with J gene TRBJ2-7; perhaps TRBD1 as D (5 bases). The CDR3 extends over 16 amino acids. CDR1 is MNHEY, CDR2 SVGEGT, per germline. The V and J ends lost 0 bases and 3 bases respectively, with 15 bases between them. In DNA form, the CDR3 reads TGTGCCAGCAGTTACTCGATGCCCAGGGTGCACTACGAGCAGTACTTC. It specifies CASSYSMPRVHYEQYF.

The chain carries TRBV18 and TRBJ1-2; TRBD1 matches at 9 bases. The CDR3 is 15 residues long. Germline values: CDR1 KGHSH, CDR2 LQKENI. Trimming cost V 2 bases and J 8 bases; bases outside gene matches: 9. CDR3 protein: CASSPSGQGISGYTF. In DNA form, the CDR3 reads TGTGCCAGCTCACCATCGGGACAGGGAATTAGCGGCTACACCTTC.